The 8 T cell receptor beta chains below all came from one sample that was sequenced in a study of blood T cell repertoires in COVID-19. The assay was immunoSEQ multiplex PCR, and TCRdb's table has in-frame clones only and misses some. Here the sample spans 150,000 or so clones, roughly 80% being singletons. The sample comprised peripheral blood. These receptors came from a woman aged 55-70 years with acute or convalescent COVID-19.

This clone was detected only a few times. The chain recombines TRBV7-9 with TRBJ1-3, with D unresolved. V shed 4 bases and J shed 0 bases, with 7 bases lying between them. The CDR3 sequence is 14 residues long. CDR1 and CDR2 from the germline V gene are SEHNR and FQNEAQ (reference sequence). The CDR3 DNA is TGTGCCAGCAGCTGGGCGGGCTCTGGAAACACCATATATTTT. This gives the protein CASSWAGSGNTIYF.

The gene calls are TRBV18 and TRBJ1-5; D may be TRBD1 (5 bases). This CDR3 spans 15 amino acids. Trimming removed 6 bases at V and 4 bases at J, with 16 bases between. CDR1 is KGHSH and CDR2 is LQKENI in the germline V gene. The CDR3 DNA is TGTGCCAGCTCGCTGCTACAGGCGAGTAATCAGCCCCAGCATTTT. Its protein is CASSLLQASNQPQHF. The whole variable domain, filled in from reference TRBV18 and TRBJ1-5, reads NAGVMQNPRHLVRRRGQEARLRCSPMKGHSHVYWYRQLPEEGLKFMVYLQKENIIDESGMPKERFSAEFPKEGPSILRIQQVVRGDSAAYFCASSLLQASNQPQHFGDGTRLSIL.

The chain carries TRBV27 and TRBJ1-6, with a possible D match to TRBD1 (6 bases). With 5 bases removed from V and 7 bases from J, the gap between germline ends came to 15 bases. This CDR3 has 15 amino acids. Germline V gene data show CDR1 as MNHEY and CDR2 as SMNVEV (reference sequence). The CDR3 loop is CASSPDRTPNSPLHF. In nucleotides, the CDR3 is TGTGCCAGCAGTCCTGACAGGACCCCCAATTCACCCCTCCACTTT.

This chain uses TRBV14 with TRBJ1-2; D is unclear. The length of the CDR3 is 13 residues. Trimming pared 1 base from V and 4 bases from J, leaving 7 bases between. Germline-derived CDR1 and CDR2 are SGHDN and FVKESK. In DNA form, the CDR3 reads TGTGCCAGCAGCCAAGTGGGCGTCTATGGCTACACCTTC. Amino acid sequence: CASSQVGVYGYTF.

A few counts support this clone. Written as DNA, the CDR3 is TGTGCCAGCCAGCGGGGAGGGAGCAATCAGCCCCAGCATTTT. Its translation is CASQRGGSNQPQHF. The rearrangement joins TRBV27 to TRBJ1-5, with D hard to call. V lost 8 bases, J lost 1 base, and 12 bases lay in between. CDR3 length: 14 residues. CDR1 is MNHEY, CDR2 SMNVEV, per germline (reference sequence).

The chain carries TRBV9 and TRBJ2-1, with D uncertain. V was pared by 0 bases and J by 1 base, with 11 bases between. The CDR3 has 16 residues. Germline V gene data show CDR1 as SGDLS and CDR2 as YYNGEE. CDR3 in amino acids: CASSVGTSGSYNEQFF. DNA for the CDR3: TGTGCCAGCAGCGTAGGAACATCCGGGTCCTACAATGAGCAGTTCTTC.

This clone appeared once. The chain has TRBV7-8 and TRBJ2-7; no reliable D call. CDR3 length: 13 residues. CDR1 is SGHVS and CDR2 is FQNEAQ in the germline V gene. V lost 5 bases and J 0 bases, leaving 8 bases between the germline ends. CDR3 nucleotides: TGTGCCAGCAGCGCGACATTCTCCTACGAGCAGTACGTC. Translating it yields CASSATFSYEQYV.

The chain recombines TRBV7-2 with TRBJ2-5; perhaps TRBD2 as D (6 bases). CDR3 length: 15 residues. Germline CDR1 reads SGHTA; CDR2 reads FQGNSA. V lost 1 base and J lost 1, with 10 bases in between. CDR3 sequence: CASSLDGGAQETQYF. CDR3 coding DNA: TGTGCCAGCAGCTTAGACGGCGGGGCCCAAGAGACCCAGTACTTC.